Below, one T cell receptor beta chain is given with its context. Its matching antigen is unknown. The data were taken from a study of T-cell memory formation after mild COVID-19. Study summary: TCR clustering was largely donor specific.

TCR alpha and TCR beta cDNA libraries carrying sample barcodes and UMIs came from 5'RACE with constant-segment primers. TCRdb re-derived calls from the 5' RACE reads in MiXCR, one entry per CDR3 protein. The sample contains 300,000 to 350,000 distinct CDR3 sequences, over 11% of which appear only once. Germline loops: CDR1 LGHNT, CDR2 FRNRAP. CDR3 size: 15 residues. J was trimmed by 2 bases and V by 1 base; bases with no gene match: 3. Findings and caveats of the study: Cross-reactive memory apparently joined, as some responding clones appeared in pre-infection memory. CD4+ bias marked clones expanding day 15 to 37, unlike balanced contracting clones.

V gene TRBV12-5 combines with J gene TRBJ2-3, with TRBD1 identical over 7 bases. This clonotype originated in a man between 18 and 35 years old who had mild COVID-19 (a few samples of this study predate the infection). Cell type and time point are not known. Sequencing used PBMCs or a T cell subset sorted from them (not recorded which). CDR3 residues: CASGLDRGPTDTQYF. The CDR3 bases are TGTGCTAGTGGTTTGGACAGGGGCCCCACAGATACGCAGTATTTT.